The source of this T cell receptor beta chain is a study of blood T cells in healthy people across ages. A note on this clonotype: The antigen is not known.

V lost 2 bases and J lost 7, with 18 bases in between. CDR1 is MNHEY and CDR2 is SVGEGT in the germline V gene. This CDR3 contains 15 residues. It was with a sample-barcoded 5' primer and a J-beta primer mix that a second PCR of roughly 7 to 12 cycles was run. The template-switch adaptor, which had 12 random nucleotides, put a tag on each cDNA molecule. TCRdb reprocessed the 5' RACE reads with MiXCR, giving one entry per CDR3 protein. The sample gives around 940,000 distinct CDR3 sequences, roughly half of which show up once; 20% to 25% is in the top ten. The study, taken as a whole, reports: It was the long-lived donors that had more naive CD4+ cells and higher diversity than aged donors. Estimated diversity across one million T cells was deemed an underestimate.

The clonotype originates from a woman aged 60 to 75 in good health. The sequenced sample was blood. V and J are TRBV6-2 or TRBV6-3 and TRBJ2-7; maybe TRBD2 (6 bases). The CDR3 nucleotides read TGTGCCAGCAGTTACCCCCTGACCTCAGGGACTGAGCAGTACTTC. Translating gives CASSYPLTSGTEQYF.